One and the same sample provided the 15 T cell receptor beta chains below, sequenced in a study of shared clonotypes between healthy human individuals. Measured with immunoSEQ multiplex PCR; TCRdb has only the in-frame clones, and not every one. The sample consists of roughly 1.4 million clones, approximately 98.5% of them appearing once. The sample comprised naive CD4+ T cells sorted from blood. Sample subset: CD45RA+ positively selected. All receptors derive from a man aged 25 to 40 in good health.

This rearrangement joins TRBV6-6 to TRBJ2-1; D is perhaps TRBD1 (7 bases). The germline gives CDR1 MNHNY, CDR2 SVGAGI (reference sequence). Trimming cost V 2 bases and J 7 bases, with 12 bases left between them. This CDR3 is 14 amino acids long. CDR3 bases: TGTGCCAGCAGTTACCGACAGGGACTGAATGAGCAGTTCTTC. The encoded protein is CASSYRQGLNEQFF.

This clone was recorded only once. This sequence joins TRBV29-1 and TRBJ2-1, with TRBD1 as a possible D gene (6 bases). Germline values: CDR1 SQVTM, CDR2 ANQGSEA. This CDR3 spans 13 amino acids. The germline V and J ends were trimmed by 7 bases and 2 bases, with 12 bases remaining between them. CDR3 in DNA: TGCAGCGCCGATCAGGGGCCCTACAATGAGCAGTTCTTC. This translates into CSADQGPYNEQFF.

V usage is TRBV10-3 and J usage is TRBJ2-7; perhaps TRBD1 as D (5 bases). Between the trimmed V and J ends, which lost 2 bases and 1 base, there was a span of 12 bases. Germline V gene lookup returns CDR1 ENHRY and CDR2 SYGVKD. This CDR3 has 15 residues. The CDR3, as DNA: TGTGCCATCAGTGAGGTAGGGGCAGGATCCTACGAGCAGTACTTC. It yields the protein CAISEVGAGSYEQYF.

Points on this clone: Different DNA sequences within this sample yield the same CDR3. This chain's CDR3 is CASSLGQQETQYF. The CDR3 region has the DNA TGCGCCAGCAGCTTGGGGCAGCAAGAGACCCAGTACTTC. J is TRBJ2-5 and V is TRBV5-1; D is undetermined. Germline CDR1 reads SGHRS; CDR2 reads YFSETQ. The CDR3 spans 13 residues. Deletions cut 0 bases from V and 2 bases from J, with 5 bases between.

The CDR3 nucleotides read TGTGCCAGCAGTCATGGGAGTGGGGAGACCCAGTACTTC. This sequence encodes CASSHGSGETQYF. The rearrangement joins TRBV6-6 to TRBJ2-5, with D perhaps matching TRBD2 (5 bases). V lost 5 bases to trimming and J lost 5 bases, with 12 bases between them. The CDR3 covers 13 residues. Germline-derived CDR1 and CDR2 are MNHNY and SVGAGI (reference sequence).

The gene calls are TRBV9 and TRBJ2-5; 7 bases match TRBD2. With 1 base clipped from V and 5 bases from J, the junction kept 11 bases outside the gene matches. The CDR3 is 16 amino acids. In germline, CDR1 is SGDLS, CDR2 YYNGEE. The CDR3 is CASSVTPRGEAETQYF. CDR3 sequence (DNA): TGTGCCAGCAGCGTAACCCCCCGGGGGGAGGCGGAGACCCAGTACTTC.

The genes are TRBV6-4 and TRBJ1-1, with TRBD1 matching 8 bases. Trimming cost V 2 bases and J 4 bases; bases outside gene matches: 0. The CDR3 has 13 residues. Germline V CDR1 and CDR2: MRHNA, SNTAGT. The DNA for the CDR3 is TGTGCCAGCAGTGACACAGGGGGCACTGAAGCTTTCTTT. It specifies CASSDTGGTEAFF.

The J gene is TRBJ2-2, the V gene TRBV19; 10 nucleotides align to TRBD1. CDR1 LNHDA and CDR2 SQIVND come from the germline V gene (reference sequence). This CDR3 has 15 amino acids. Trimming cost V 7 bases and J 6 bases; bases outside gene matches: 8. DNA for the CDR3: TGTGCCAGTACCCCCCGGGACAGGGGTCCCGGGGAGCTGTTTTTT. Its translation is CASTPRDRGPGELFF.

CDR3 region: CASSPFYRDRNTEAFF. As DNA, the CDR3 is TGTGCCAGCAGCCCGTTTTACCGGGACAGGAACACTGAAGCTTTCTTT. This chain uses TRBV14 with TRBJ1-1, with 7 positions matching TRBD1. The CDR3 runs to 16 residues. J lost 1 base, V lost 4 bases, and 9 bases had no gene match. Germline CDR1 SGHDN, CDR2 FVKESK.

V gene TRBV30 combines with J gene TRBJ2-2; D gene uncertain. Trimming shortened V by 2 bases and J by 6 bases, and 7 bases separated the two germline ends. Germline assignment: CDR1 GTSNPN and CDR2 SVGIG (reference sequence). This CDR3 comprises 12 residues. CDR3 protein: CAWSPQPGELFF. CDR3 DNA sequence: TGTGCCTGGAGTCCCCAGCCCGGGGAGCTGTTTTTT.

This chain links TRBV28 with TRBJ2-4; TRBD2 agrees at 8 bases. Trimming at V came to 3 bases and at J to 1 base, leaving 11 bases not matched to a gene. The CDR3 is 18 amino acids. Germline V gives CDR1 MDHEN, CDR2 SYDVKM. The CDR3 DNA is TGTGCCAGCAGTTTCCCCCTTGACCAGCGGGAGGCCAAAAACATTCAGTACTTC. It specifies CASSFPLDQREAKNIQYF.

The rearrangement uses TRBV29-1 and TRBJ2-2; a weak D match, TRBD2 (6 bases). The germline V gene encodes CDR1 SQVTM and CDR2 ANQGSEA. V was cut by 4 bases and J by 5 bases, with 14 bases left in between. The CDR3 length is 14 residues. In DNA form, the CDR3 reads TGCAGCGTTGGGGGCGGGATGGGTACCGGGGAGCTGTTTTTT. Protein product: CSVGGGMGTGELFF.

This CDR3 reads CASSLRDRVRGNEQFF. In nucleotides, the CDR3 is TGTGCCAGCTCACTCCGGGACAGGGTCCGGGGGAATGAGCAGTTCTTC. V and J are TRBV18 and TRBJ2-1, with TRBD1 matching over 9 bases. The J segment lost 7 bases and the V segment lost 4 bases, leaving 11 bases of the junction unmatched. This CDR3 contains 16 residues. Germline loops: CDR1 KGHSH, CDR2 LQKENI.

As concerns this clone: The same CDR3 can be traced to other DNA sequences in this sample. This sequence joins TRBV19 and TRBJ2-7; TRBD2 matches at 13 bases. The CDR3 covers 14 residues. CDR1 and CDR2 (germline): LNHDA, SQIVND (reference sequence). The ends lost 6 bases at V and 5 bases at J; junction bases unmatched: 4. The CDR3 nucleotides read TGTGCCAGTAGCCTAGGACTAGCGGGAGACGAGCAGTACTTC. It is translated as CASSLGLAGDEQYF.

The chain joins TRBV9 to TRBJ2-2; 15 positions agree with TRBD2. V lost 2 bases and J lost 6; bases outside the gene matches: 8. Germline V gives CDR1 SGDLS, CDR2 YYNGEE. This CDR3 comprises 18 residues. As DNA, the CDR3 is TGTGCCAGCAGCGTTACCCCGGGACTAGCGGGAGGATCCGGGGAGCTGTTTTTT. Its protein product is CASSVTPGLAGGSGELFF.